What follows describes a single T cell receptor (beta chain). These data originate in a study of blood T cell repertoires in COVID-19. The wider study: PBMCs, B-cell-depleted T cells, or T cells were the source of the cDNA or gDNA that made up the material.

CDR1 and CDR2 (germline): LGHDT, YNNKEL (reference sequence). This CDR3 region has 14 residues. Unmatched junction bases numbered 4, after V lost 4 bases and J lost 2 bases. Clinical history as reported by participants underpinned cohort assignment. Measured with immunoSEQ multiplex PCR; TCRdb has only the in-frame clones, and not every one. In the table there are about 240,000 clones, around 88% of which are singletons. V gene TRBV3-1 (or the pseudogene TRBV3-2) combines with J gene TRBJ2-7; 8 bases line up with TRBD1. The receptor comes from a woman aged 35 to 49 with acute COVID-19. Sequenced material: PBMCs or T cells enriched from blood (not recorded which). CDR3 protein: CASSPTTGAYEQYF. The CDR3 DNA follows: TGTGCCAGCAGCCCGACGACAGGGGCCTACGAGCAGTACTTC.